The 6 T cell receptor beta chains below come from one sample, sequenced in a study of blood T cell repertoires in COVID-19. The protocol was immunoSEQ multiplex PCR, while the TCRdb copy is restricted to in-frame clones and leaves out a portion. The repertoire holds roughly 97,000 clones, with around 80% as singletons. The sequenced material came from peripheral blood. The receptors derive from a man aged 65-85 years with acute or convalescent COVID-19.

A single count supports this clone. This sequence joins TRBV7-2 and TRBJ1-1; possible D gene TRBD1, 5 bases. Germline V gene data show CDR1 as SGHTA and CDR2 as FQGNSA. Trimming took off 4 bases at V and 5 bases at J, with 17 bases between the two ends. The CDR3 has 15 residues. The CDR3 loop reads CASSYNAGVDTEAFF. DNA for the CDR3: TGTGCCAGCAGCTACAATGCGGGGGTGGATACTGAAGCTTTCTTT.

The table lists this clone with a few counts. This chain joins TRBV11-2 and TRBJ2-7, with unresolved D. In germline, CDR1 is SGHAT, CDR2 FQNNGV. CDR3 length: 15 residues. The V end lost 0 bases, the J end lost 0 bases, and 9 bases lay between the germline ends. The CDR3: CASSLDQRSSYEQYF. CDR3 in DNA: TGTGCCAGCAGCTTAGACCAAAGGAGCTCCTACGAGCAGTACTTC. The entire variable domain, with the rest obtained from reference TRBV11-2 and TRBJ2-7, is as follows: EAGVAQSPRYKIIEKRQSVAFWCNPISGHATLYWYQQILGQGPKLLIQFQNNGVVDDSQLPKDRFSAERLKGVDSTLKIQPAKLEDSAVYLCASSLDQRSSYEQYFGPGTRLTVT.

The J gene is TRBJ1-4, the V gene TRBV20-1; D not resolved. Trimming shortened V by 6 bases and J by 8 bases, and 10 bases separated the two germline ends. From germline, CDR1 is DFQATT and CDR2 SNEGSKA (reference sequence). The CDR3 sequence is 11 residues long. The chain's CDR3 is CSAVTGEKLFF. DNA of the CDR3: TGCAGTGCAGTAACCGGGGAAAAACTGTTTTTT.

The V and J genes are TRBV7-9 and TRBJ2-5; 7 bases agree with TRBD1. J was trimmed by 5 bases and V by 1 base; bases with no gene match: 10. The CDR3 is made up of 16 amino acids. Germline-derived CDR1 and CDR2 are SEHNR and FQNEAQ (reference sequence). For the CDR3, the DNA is TGTGCCAGCAGCTTAGTACAGGGGCAGTATGTGGAGACCCAGTACTTC. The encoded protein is CASSLVQGQYVETQYF.

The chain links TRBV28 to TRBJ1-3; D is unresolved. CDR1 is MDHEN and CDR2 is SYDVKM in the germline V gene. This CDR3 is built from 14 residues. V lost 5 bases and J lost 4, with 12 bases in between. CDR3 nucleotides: TGTGCCAGCAGTCCTCCCTTACGGGGAAACACCATATATTTT. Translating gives CASSPPLRGNTIYF.

Here the CDR3 reads CASSLVSAGNTEAFF. DNA for the CDR3: TGCGCCAGCAGCTTGGTTAGTGCGGGGAACACTGAAGCTTTCTTT. This chain connects TRBV5-1 to TRBJ1-1; D is undetermined. V was clipped by 0 bases and J by 1 base, with 10 bases between them. The CDR3 runs 15 residues. Germline CDR1 SGHRS, CDR2 YFSETQ.